The source of this T cell receptor beta chain is a study of blood T cell repertoires in COVID-19. Looking at the study overall: Collection of acute and convalescent COVID-19 samples took place in the United States, Italy and Spain.

With 4 bases clipped from V and 4 bases from J, the junction kept 7 bases outside the gene matches. The CDR3 is 15 amino acids. Germline V gene sequence: CDR1 MDHEN, CDR2 SYDVKM. Sequencing was performed with immunoSEQ multiplex PCR; in TCRdb, only in-frame clones are kept and a portion is missing. The table records more than 300,000 clones, around 90% of them present only once. The V and J genes are TRBV28 and TRBJ1-1, with TRBD1 matching 9 bases. The source is a woman in her thirties or forties with COVID-19, enrolled during active disease. Sample: peripheral blood. The CDR3 region has the DNA TGTGCCAGCAGTTCTCCCCGGGACAGGGTCACTGAAGCTTTCTTT. This translates into CASSSPRDRVTEAFF.